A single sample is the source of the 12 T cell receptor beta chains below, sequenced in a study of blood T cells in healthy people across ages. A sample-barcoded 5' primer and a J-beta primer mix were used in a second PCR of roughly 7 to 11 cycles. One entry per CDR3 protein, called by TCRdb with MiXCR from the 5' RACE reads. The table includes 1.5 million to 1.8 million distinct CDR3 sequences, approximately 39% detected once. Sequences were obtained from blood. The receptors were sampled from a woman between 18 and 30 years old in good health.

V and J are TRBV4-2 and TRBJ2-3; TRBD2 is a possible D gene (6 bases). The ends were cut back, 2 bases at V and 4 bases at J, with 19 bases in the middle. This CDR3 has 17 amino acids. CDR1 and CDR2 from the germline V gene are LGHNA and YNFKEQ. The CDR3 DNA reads TGTGCCAGCAGCCAAATGGGACTCAGGACCGGTTCAGATACGCAGTATTTT. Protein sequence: CASSQMGLRTGSDTQYF.

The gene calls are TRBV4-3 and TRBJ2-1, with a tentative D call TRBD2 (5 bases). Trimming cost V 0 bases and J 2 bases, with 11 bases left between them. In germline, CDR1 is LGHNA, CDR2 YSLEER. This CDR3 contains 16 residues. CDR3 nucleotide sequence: TGCGCCAGCAGCCAAGACGAGGGAGACGCCTACAATGAGCAGTTCTTC. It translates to CASSQDEGDAYNEQFF.

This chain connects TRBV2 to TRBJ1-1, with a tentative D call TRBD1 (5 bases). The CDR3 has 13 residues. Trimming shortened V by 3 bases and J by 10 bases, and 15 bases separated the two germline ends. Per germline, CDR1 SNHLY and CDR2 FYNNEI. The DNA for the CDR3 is TGTGCCAGCAGTGAGGGGGTCTCCGGAGGAGCTTTCTTT. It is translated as CASSEGVSGGAFF.

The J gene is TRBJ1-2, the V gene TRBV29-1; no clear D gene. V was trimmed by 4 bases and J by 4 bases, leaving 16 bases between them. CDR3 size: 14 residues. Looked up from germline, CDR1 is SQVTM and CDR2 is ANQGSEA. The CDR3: CSVGKRERIYGYTF. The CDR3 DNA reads TGCAGCGTTGGGAAAAGGGAGAGGATCTATGGCTACACCTTC.

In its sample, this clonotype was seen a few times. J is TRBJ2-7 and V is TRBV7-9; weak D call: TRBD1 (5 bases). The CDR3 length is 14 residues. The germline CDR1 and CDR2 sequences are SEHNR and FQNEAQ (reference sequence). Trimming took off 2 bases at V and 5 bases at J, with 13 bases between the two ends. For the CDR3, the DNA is TGTGCCAGCAGCTTAACAGGCCAGTCCAACGAGCAGTACTTC. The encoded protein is CASSLTGQSNEQYF. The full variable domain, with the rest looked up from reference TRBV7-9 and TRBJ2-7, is DTGVSQNPRHKITKRGQNVTFRCDPISEHNRLYWYRQTLGQGPEFLTYFQNEAQLEKSRLLSDRFSAERPKGSFSTLEIQRTEQGDSAMYLCASSLTGQSNEQYFGPGTRLTVT.

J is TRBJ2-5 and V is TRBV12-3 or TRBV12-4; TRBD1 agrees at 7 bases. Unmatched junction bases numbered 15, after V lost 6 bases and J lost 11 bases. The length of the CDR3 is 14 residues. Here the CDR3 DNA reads TGTGCCAGCAGCTCTATGGGGACAGCGGTTCGACAGTACTTC. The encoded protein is CASSSMGTAVRQYF.

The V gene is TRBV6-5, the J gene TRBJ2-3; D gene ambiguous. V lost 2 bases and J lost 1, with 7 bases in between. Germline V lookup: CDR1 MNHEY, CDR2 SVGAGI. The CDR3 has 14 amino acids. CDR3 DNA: TGTGCCAGCAGTTACGTCGCAGGCACAGATACGCAGTATTTT. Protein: CASSYVAGTDTQYF.

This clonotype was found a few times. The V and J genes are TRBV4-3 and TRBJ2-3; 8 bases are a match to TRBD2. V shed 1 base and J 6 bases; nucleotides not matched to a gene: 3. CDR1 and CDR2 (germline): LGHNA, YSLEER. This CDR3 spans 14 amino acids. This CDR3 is CASSQGTSWDTQYF. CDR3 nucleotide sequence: TGCGCCAGCAGCCAAGGGACTAGCTGGGATACGCAGTATTTT.

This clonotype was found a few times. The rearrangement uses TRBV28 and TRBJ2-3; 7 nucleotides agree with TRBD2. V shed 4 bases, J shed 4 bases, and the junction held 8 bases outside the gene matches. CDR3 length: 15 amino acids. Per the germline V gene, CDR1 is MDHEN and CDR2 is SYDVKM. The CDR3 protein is CASSSLTSFSDTQYF. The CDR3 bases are TGTGCCAGCAGTTCCCTGACTAGCTTCTCAGATACGCAGTATTTT.

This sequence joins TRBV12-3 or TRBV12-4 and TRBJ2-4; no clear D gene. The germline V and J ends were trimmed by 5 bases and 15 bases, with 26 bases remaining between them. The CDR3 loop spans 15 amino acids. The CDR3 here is CASSGPTTLRYERYF. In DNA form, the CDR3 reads TGTGCCAGCAGTGGCCCGACAACCCTTCGTTACGAGCGGTACTTC.

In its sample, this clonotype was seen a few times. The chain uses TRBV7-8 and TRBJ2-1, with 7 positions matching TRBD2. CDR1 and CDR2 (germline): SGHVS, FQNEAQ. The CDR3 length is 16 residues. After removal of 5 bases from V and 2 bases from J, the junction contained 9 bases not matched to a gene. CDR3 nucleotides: TGTGCCAGCAGCGTGAAAAGCGGGGTGGCCTACAATGAGCAGTTCTTC. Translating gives CASSVKSGVAYNEQFF.

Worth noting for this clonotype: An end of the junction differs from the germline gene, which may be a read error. CDR3 nucleotides: TGTGCCACCAGCCGGGCCAGAGAAGAGACCCAGTACTTC. Residues: CATSRAREETQYF. V usage is TRBV7-2 and J usage is TRBJ2-7, with D uncertain. Judging by the DNA end, TRBJ2-5 fits better; the J call may be wrong. Germline CDR1 is SGHTA and CDR2 is FQGNSA. The CDR3 spans 13 residues.